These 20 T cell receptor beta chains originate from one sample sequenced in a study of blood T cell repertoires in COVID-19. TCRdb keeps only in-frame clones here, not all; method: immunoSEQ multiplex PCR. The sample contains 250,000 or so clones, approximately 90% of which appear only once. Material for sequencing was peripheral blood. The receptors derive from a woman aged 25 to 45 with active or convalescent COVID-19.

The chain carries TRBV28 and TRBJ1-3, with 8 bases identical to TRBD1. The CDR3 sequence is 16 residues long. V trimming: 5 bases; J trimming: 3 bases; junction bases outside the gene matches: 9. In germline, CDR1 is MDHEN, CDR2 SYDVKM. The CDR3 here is CASSPHDRGGGNTIYF. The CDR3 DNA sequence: TGTGCCAGCAGTCCTCACGACAGGGGTGGTGGAAACACCATATATTTT.

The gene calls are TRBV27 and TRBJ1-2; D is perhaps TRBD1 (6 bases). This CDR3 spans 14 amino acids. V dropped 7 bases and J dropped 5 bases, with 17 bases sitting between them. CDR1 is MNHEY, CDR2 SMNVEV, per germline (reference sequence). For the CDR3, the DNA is TGTGCCAGCATGCTTAAGGACAGTCCTTATGGCTACACCTTC. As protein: CASMLKDSPYGYTF.

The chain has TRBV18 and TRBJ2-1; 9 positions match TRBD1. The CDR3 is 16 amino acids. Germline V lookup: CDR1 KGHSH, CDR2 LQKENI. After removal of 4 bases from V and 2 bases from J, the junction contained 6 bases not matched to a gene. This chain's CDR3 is CASSRRTGATYNEQFF. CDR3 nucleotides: TGTGCCAGCTCACGACGGACAGGGGCCACCTACAATGAGCAGTTCTTC.

The CDR3 DNA is TGTGCCAGTTCCACCCTCGGGGGGTCCCCTCGAGGACAGCCCCAGCATTTT. Its protein is CASSTLGGSPRGQPQHF. This rearrangement joins TRBV19 to TRBJ1-5; weak D call: TRBD1 (5 bases). Between the trimmed V and J ends, which lost 8 bases and 7 bases, there was a span of 27 bases. The CDR3 is 17 residues long. The germline V gene encodes CDR1 LNHDA and CDR2 SQIVND (reference sequence).

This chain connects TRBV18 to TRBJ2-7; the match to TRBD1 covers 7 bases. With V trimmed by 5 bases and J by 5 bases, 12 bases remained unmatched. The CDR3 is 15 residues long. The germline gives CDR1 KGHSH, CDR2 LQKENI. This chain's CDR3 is CASSSRRQGVNEQYF. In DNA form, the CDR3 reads TGTGCCAGCTCATCGCGCCGACAGGGTGTCAACGAGCAGTACTTC.

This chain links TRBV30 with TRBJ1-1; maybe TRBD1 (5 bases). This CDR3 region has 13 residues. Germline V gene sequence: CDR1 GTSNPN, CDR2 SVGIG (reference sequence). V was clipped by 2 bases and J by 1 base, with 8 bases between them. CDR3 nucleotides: TGTGCCTGGAGTCAAGGACAGAACACTGAAGCTTTCTTT. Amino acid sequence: CAWSQGQNTEAFF.

CDR3 amino acids: CASSYIRGGPEEQYF. The CDR3 region has the DNA TGTGCCAGCAGTTACATCCGGGGGGGCCCGGAAGAGCAGTACTTC. The gene calls are TRBV6-2 or TRBV6-3 and TRBJ2-7, with 8 bases lining up with TRBD2. Germline V CDR1 and CDR2: MNHEY, SVGEGT. V dropped 2 bases and J dropped 7; count of bases not matched to a gene: 10. The CDR3 spans 15 residues.

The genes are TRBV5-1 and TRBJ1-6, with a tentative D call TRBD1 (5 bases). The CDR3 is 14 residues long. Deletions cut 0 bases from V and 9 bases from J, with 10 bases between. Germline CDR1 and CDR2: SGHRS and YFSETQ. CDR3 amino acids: CASSLAGLGSPLHF. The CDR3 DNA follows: TGCGCCAGCAGCTTGGCAGGGCTAGGTTCACCCCTCCACTTT.

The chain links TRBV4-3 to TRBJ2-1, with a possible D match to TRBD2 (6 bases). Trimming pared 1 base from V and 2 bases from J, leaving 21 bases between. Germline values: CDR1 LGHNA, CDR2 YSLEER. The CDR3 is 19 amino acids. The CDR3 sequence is CASSQGSRSWRGTYNEQFF. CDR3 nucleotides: TGCGCCAGCAGCCAAGGAAGTCGGTCGTGGCGGGGAACCTACAATGAGCAGTTCTTC.

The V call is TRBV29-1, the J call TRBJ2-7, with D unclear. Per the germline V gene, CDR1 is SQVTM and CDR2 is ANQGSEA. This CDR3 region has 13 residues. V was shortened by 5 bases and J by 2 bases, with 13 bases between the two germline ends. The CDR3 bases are TGCAGCGTTTCGAGGCAACCCCCCTACGAGCAGTACTTC. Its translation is CSVSRQPPYEQYF.

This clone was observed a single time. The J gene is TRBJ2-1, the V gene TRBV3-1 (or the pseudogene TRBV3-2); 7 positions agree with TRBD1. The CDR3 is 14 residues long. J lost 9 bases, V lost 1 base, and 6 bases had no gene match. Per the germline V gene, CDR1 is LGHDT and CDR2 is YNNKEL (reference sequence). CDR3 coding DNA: TGTGCCAGCAGCCAAGGCGCGAGGGGGCTTGAGCAGTTCTTC. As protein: CASSQGARGLEQFF.

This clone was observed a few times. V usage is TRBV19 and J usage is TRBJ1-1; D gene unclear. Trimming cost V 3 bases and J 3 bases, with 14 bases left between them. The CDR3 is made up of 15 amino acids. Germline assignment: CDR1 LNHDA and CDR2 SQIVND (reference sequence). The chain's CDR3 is CASSIVIGLDTEAFF. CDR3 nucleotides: TGTGCCAGTAGTATCGTGATCGGGTTGGACACTGAAGCTTTCTTT. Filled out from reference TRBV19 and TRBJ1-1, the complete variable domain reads DGGITQSPKYLFRKEGQNVTLSCEQNLNHDAMYWYRQDPGQGLRLIYYSQIVNDFQKGDIAEGYSVSREKKESFPLTVTSAQKNPTAFYLCASSIVIGLDTEAFFGQGTRLTVV.

The CDR3 here is CASHPAGVNYEQYF. As DNA, the CDR3 is TGTGCCAGCCACCCTGCAGGGGTCAACTACGAGCAGTACTTC. The chain employs TRBV27 and TRBJ2-7; D perhaps matches TRBD1 (6 bases). CDR3 length: 14 amino acids. V lost 8 bases and J lost 3, with 17 bases in between. Germline V gene data show CDR1 as MNHEY and CDR2 as SMNVEV (reference sequence).

The CDR3 DNA sequence: TGTGCCAGCAGTTCCCTTTGGCGGGGGGGCCGCCCTGAAGAGACCCAGTACTTC. It encodes CASSSLWRGGRPEETQYF. This chain links TRBV27 with TRBJ2-5; TRBD2 matches 9 bases. From germline, CDR1 is MNHEY and CDR2 SMNVEV (reference sequence). The CDR3 length is 18 residues. V lost 4 bases, J lost 3 bases, and 15 bases stayed unmatched.

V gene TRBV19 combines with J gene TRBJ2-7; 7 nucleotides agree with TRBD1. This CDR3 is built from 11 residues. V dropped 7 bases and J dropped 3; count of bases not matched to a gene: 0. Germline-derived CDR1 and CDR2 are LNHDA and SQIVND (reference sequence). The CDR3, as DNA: TGTGCCAGTACAGGGGGCTACGAGCAGTACTTC. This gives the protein CASTGGYEQYF.

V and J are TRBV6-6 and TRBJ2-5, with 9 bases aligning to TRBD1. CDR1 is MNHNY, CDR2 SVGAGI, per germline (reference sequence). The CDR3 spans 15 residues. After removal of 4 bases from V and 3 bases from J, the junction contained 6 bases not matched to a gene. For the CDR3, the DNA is TGTGCCAGCAGTTTCCGGACAGGGGTAAAAGAGACCCAGTACTTC. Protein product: CASSFRTGVKETQYF.

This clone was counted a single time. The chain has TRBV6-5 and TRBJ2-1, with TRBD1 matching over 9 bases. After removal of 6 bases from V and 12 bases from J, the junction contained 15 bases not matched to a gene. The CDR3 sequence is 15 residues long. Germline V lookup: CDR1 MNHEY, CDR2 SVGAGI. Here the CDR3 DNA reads TGTGCCAGCAGCCGCCGAGGACAGGGGTTCGGTGGGCAGTTCTTC. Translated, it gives CASSRRGQGFGGQFF.

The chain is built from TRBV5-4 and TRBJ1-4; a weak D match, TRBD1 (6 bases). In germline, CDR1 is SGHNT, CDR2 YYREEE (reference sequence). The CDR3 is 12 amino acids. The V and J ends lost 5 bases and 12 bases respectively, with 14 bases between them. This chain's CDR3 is CASSSRGGELFF. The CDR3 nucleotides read TGTGCCAGCAGTTCAAGAGGGGGGGAACTGTTTTTT.

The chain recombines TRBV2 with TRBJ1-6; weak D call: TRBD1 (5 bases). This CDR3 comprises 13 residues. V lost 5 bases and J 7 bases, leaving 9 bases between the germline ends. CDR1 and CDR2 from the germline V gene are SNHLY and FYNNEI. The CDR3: CASSSPGNSPLHF. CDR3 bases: TGTGCCAGCAGTTCCCCAGGGAATTCACCCCTCCACTTT.

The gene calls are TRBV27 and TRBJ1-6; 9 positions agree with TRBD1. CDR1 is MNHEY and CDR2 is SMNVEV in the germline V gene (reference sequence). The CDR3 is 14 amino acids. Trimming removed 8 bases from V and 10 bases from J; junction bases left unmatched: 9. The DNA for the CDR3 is TGTGCCAGCGGGGGGACAGGGTTACGGTCACCCCTCCACTTT. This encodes CASGGTGLRSPLHF.